This paragraph reports one T cell receptor beta chain. Antigen: not known. TCRdb's copy holds only in-frame clones and misses some; the assay was immunoSEQ multiplex PCR. This table has some 69,000 clones, approximately 91% appearing once. These data belong to a study of stem cell transplantation in POMP-related autoinflammatory disease. Study outcomes and limitations: Across all analyzed T-cell subsets, patients with PRAID tended toward reduced diversity and increased clonality.

The germline V gene encodes CDR1 MGHRA and CDR2 YSYEKL. The ends lost 1 base at V and 5 bases at J; junction bases unmatched: 8. The CDR3 length is 16 residues. The TCR comes from a human patient with POMP-related autoinflammation and immune dysregulation (PRAID). Some T cells may be supplied by the graft donor. This chain connects TRBV4-1 to TRBJ2-7; 10 nucleotides line up with TRBD1. The sequences come from CD4+ T cells from PBMCs, collected after stem cell transplantation. CDR3 loop: CASSQAPGQGIDEQYF. CDR3 DNA: TGCGCCAGCAGCCAAGCCCCGGGACAGGGGATCGACGAGCAGTACTTC.